This paragraph covers one T cell receptor beta chain sequence. Its target is not known. This sample was included in a study of CD8 T cells in Susac syndrome. Findings of the study overall: An acknowledgment was made by the study that its TCR sequencing and HLA analysis involved relatively few individuals.

The RNA, about 0.45 to 1 ug, was put through reverse transcription using random hexamers. immunoSEQ multiplex PCR amplified TCR beta CDR3 across 54 Vbeta, 13 Jbeta. Each CDR3 protein gets one entry after TCRdb re-called the immunoSEQ multiplex PCR reads with MiXCR. The table has about 200,000 distinct CDR3 sequences, approximately 95% seen once; the top ten hold 0.08% to 0.11%. Sequencing targeted TCR beta in blood CD8+ and CD4+ T cells. As controls, healthy donors matched for age and sex were used. V was clipped by 5 bases and J by 6 bases; unmatched bases: 8. Germline V gene lookup returns CDR1 LGHDT and CDR2 YNNKEL (reference sequence). This CDR3 comprises 15 residues.

This receptor was obtained from a human donor in good health. Sample: CD4+ T cells from PBMCs. V is TRBV3-1 and J is TRBJ2-1, with 9 nucleotides matching TRBD2. The CDR3 DNA sequence: TGTGCCAGCAGCGTGGGACTAGCAGTAGGCAATGAGCAGTTCTTC. It yields the protein CASSVGLAVGNEQFF.